The next 19 T cell receptor beta chains were all read from a single sample in a study of blood T cell repertoires in COVID-19 (dated by TCRdb to 2020 to 2021). The library was built by means of the immunoSEQ multiplex PCR assay. Sourced from immuneACCESS, this table was stored by TCRdb with only in-frame sequences that have V and J called. A share of the clones is absent; for the studies checked, an unresolved V gene accounts for under half, and the remainder has no known explanation. The sample contains about 330,000 clones, around 87% of them found a single time. The biggest ten clones account for roughly 5% of the sample. The sequencing sample was made of PBMCs or T cells enriched from blood (not recorded which). All receptors derive from a woman aged 30 to 39 who had recovered from COVID-19.

The genes are TRBV5-1 and TRBJ2-6; 10 bases fit TRBD1. The CDR3 runs to 17 residues. Per germline, CDR1 SGHRS and CDR2 YFSETQ. Trimming cost V 3 bases and J 0 bases; bases outside gene matches: 3. The CDR3 spells CASSSGQGYSGANVLTF. The CDR3 DNA reads as TGCGCCAGCAGCTCGGGACAGGGGTACTCTGGGGCCAACGTCCTGACTTTC.

The J gene is TRBJ1-2, the V gene TRBV28, with D tentatively TRBD1 (6 bases). This CDR3 is 14 amino acids long. V was cut by 5 bases and J by 0 bases, with 10 bases left in between. In germline, CDR1 is MDHEN, CDR2 SYDVKM. This CDR3 is CASSPWDTNYGYTF. The CDR3 DNA follows: TGTGCCAGCAGTCCCTGGGACACTAACTATGGCTACACCTTC.

J is TRBJ1-5 and V is TRBV28; D possibly corresponds to TRBD1 (5 bases). The germline CDR1 and CDR2 sequences are MDHEN and SYDVKM. V was clipped by 6 bases and J by 4 bases, with 16 bases between them. The CDR3 runs to 15 residues. The CDR3 here is CASSQIREGNQPQHF. The DNA of the CDR3 is TGTGCCAGCAGCCAGATCAGGGAGGGTAATCAGCCCCAGCATTTT.

The rearrangement uses TRBV27 and TRBJ1-1; TRBD1 aligns across 10 bases. The V gene's germline CDR1 is MNHEY and CDR2 SMNVEV (reference sequence). V trimming: 4 bases; J trimming: 4 bases; junction bases outside the gene matches: 3. The CDR3 spans 14 residues. As DNA, the CDR3 is TGTGCCAGCAGTTCGGACAGGGGGGGCACTGAAGCTTTCTTT. As protein: CASSSDRGGTEAFF.

V is TRBV3-1 (or the pseudogene TRBV3-2) and J is TRBJ1-1; D is undetermined. From germline, CDR1 is LGHDT and CDR2 YNNKEL (reference sequence). Trimming pared 0 bases from V and 10 bases from J, leaving 12 bases between. This CDR3 has 13 residues. The CDR3 DNA follows: TGTGCCAGCAGCCAAGATCTTTTTGGCCGAGCTTTCTTT. This encodes CASSQDLFGRAFF.

The gene calls are TRBV10-2 and TRBJ1-1; the D gene is possibly TRBD1 (6 bases). The CDR3 runs to 15 residues. V was pared by 5 bases and J by 4 bases, with 17 bases between. Germline CDR1 and CDR2: WSHSY and SAAADI. As DNA, the CDR3 is TGCGCCAGCAGTAGGGCAGGGGAAGGGAGCACTGAAGCTTTCTTT. Protein sequence: CASSRAGEGSTEAFF.

This chain uses TRBV3-1 (or the pseudogene TRBV3-2) with TRBJ1-6; D not resolved. V was shortened by 5 bases and J by 9 bases, with 14 bases between the two germline ends. The CDR3 length is 14 residues. CDR1 and CDR2 from the germline V gene are LGHDT and YNNKEL (reference sequence). CDR3 nucleotide sequence: TGTGCCAGCAGCTCGAGGGAATCAGTTTCACCCCTCCACTTT. Encoded protein: CASSSRESVSPLHF.

The V and J genes are TRBV6-5 and TRBJ1-6; 8 bases match TRBD1. V shed 6 bases and J 10 bases; nucleotides not matched to a gene: 8. The germline V gene encodes CDR1 MNHEY and CDR2 SVGAGI. The CDR3 runs 14 residues. CDR3 sequence (DNA): TGTGCCAGCAGCCGAGGACAGGGAATCTCACCCCTCCACTTT. It specifies CASSRGQGISPLHF.

The V and J genes are TRBV12-2 and TRBJ2-7; the table names TRBD2, a call not compared with the DNA. TRBV12-2 is noted as a pseudogene. The length of the CDR3 is 15 residues. The CDR3 DNA sequence: TGTGCAAGTCGCTTAGAGGGAGGTCCCGCAGCCGAGCAGTACTTC. It codes for CASRLEGGPAAEQYF.

This chain connects TRBV5-1 to TRBJ2-2; TRBD1 aligns across 7 bases. Trimming took 5 bases from V and 1 from J; bases not matched to a gene: 8. Germline V gene data show CDR1 as SGHRS and CDR2 as YFSETQ. The CDR3 contains 16 residues. The CDR3, as DNA: TGCGCCAGCAGTAATGGACAGGCCCTGAACACCGGGGAGCTGTTTTTT. Protein: CASSNGQALNTGELFF. The full variable domain, completed using reference TRBV5-1 and TRBJ2-2, is KAGVTQTPRYLIKTRGQQVTLSCSPISGHRSVSWYQQTPGQGLQFLFEYFSETQRNKGNFPGRFSGRQFSNSRSEMNVSTLELGDSALYLCASSNGQALNTGELFFGEGSRLTVL.

The rearrangement links TRBV9 to TRBJ1-3, with D unresolved. The CDR3 spans 12 residues. Trimming took off 4 bases at V and 6 bases at J, with 8 bases between the two ends. Germline V lookup: CDR1 SGDLS, CDR2 YYNGEE. The CDR3 sequence is CASSPQKNTIYF. The CDR3 nucleotides are TGTGCCAGCAGCCCCCAGAAAAACACCATATATTTT.

The chain carries TRBV30 and TRBJ1-6; TRBD1 matches at 9 bases. In germline, CDR1 is GTSNPN, CDR2 SVGIG (reference sequence). The CDR3 is made up of 14 amino acids. V was pared by 1 base and J by 8 bases, with 3 bases of the junction left unmatched. The CDR3 coding sequence is TGTGCCTGGAGTGGCGACAGGGGGTATTCACCCCTCCACTTT. The encoded protein is CAWSGDRGYSPLHF.

The chain couples TRBV10-3 to TRBJ1-6; D remains unclear. Trimming cost V 3 bases and J 9 bases, with 6 bases left between them. Germline CDR1 and CDR2: ENHRY and SYGVKD. This CDR3 spans 12 amino acids. The CDR3 coding sequence is TGTGCCATCAGTGACAGAAGTTCACCCCTCCACTTT. Encoded protein: CAISDRSSPLHF.

The chain uses TRBV15 and TRBJ2-3, with 8 positions matching TRBD2. The CDR3 consists of 17 residues. The V segment lost 0 bases and the J segment 5 bases; nucleotides outside the gene matches: 10. Germline CDR1 LNHNV, CDR2 YYDKDF (reference sequence). As DNA, the CDR3 is TGTGCCACCAGCAGAGATAATCAACTAGCGGATATAGATACGCAGTATTTT. Translated: CATSRDNQLADIDTQYF.

The CDR3 nucleotides are TGTGCCAGCAGTTTACCACACAGGTCTGGCAATGAGCAGTTCTTC. It encodes CASSLPHRSGNEQFF. The chain has TRBV27 and TRBJ2-1; maybe TRBD1 (5 bases). CDR1 is MNHEY and CDR2 is SMNVEV in the germline V gene (reference sequence). This CDR3 is built from 15 residues. The V and J ends lost 2 bases and 6 bases respectively, with 14 bases between them.

V and J are TRBV19 and TRBJ2-7; D is possibly TRBD1 (5 bases). In germline, CDR1 is LNHDA, CDR2 SQIVND (reference sequence). Trimming stripped 5 bases from V and 0 bases from J, with 14 bases between. There are 15 residues in the CDR3. The CDR3 region is CASSRSGQRSYEQYF. The DNA for the CDR3 is TGTGCCAGTAGTCGATCAGGGCAGCGCTCCTACGAGCAGTACTTC.

The gene calls are TRBV19 and TRBJ2-1; 7 bases are shared with TRBD1. Trimming took 5 bases from V and 0 from J; bases not matched to a gene: 4. CDR3 length equals 15 residues. Germline assignment: CDR1 LNHDA and CDR2 SQIVND (reference sequence). CDR3 nucleotide sequence: TGTGCCAGTAGTTTCAGGGGGAACTCCTACAATGAGCAGTTCTTC. Encoded protein: CASSFRGNSYNEQFF. The full variable domain, completed using reference TRBV19 and TRBJ2-1, is DGGITQSPKYLFRKEGQNVTLSCEQNLNHDAMYWYRQDPGQGLRLIYYSQIVNDFQKGDIAEGYSVSREKKESFPLTVTSAQKNPTAFYLCASSFRGNSYNEQFFGPGTRLTVL.

V and J are TRBV6-1 and TRBJ1-5, with 9 nucleotides matching TRBD1. Trimming cost V 3 bases and J 9 bases; bases outside gene matches: 9. The CDR3 length is 15 residues. Germline CDR1 and CDR2: MNHNS and SASEGT. DNA of the CDR3: TGTGCCAGCAGTGAGGGACACAGGGGGCAGGGGCCCCAGCATTTT. Translated, it gives CASSEGHRGQGPQHF.

The chain carries TRBV3-1 (or the pseudogene TRBV3-2) and TRBJ2-1; 10 nucleotides agree with TRBD2. Unmatched junction bases numbered 6, after V lost 4 bases and J lost 0 bases. Germline CDR1 reads LGHDT; CDR2 reads YNNKEL (reference sequence). The CDR3 sequence is 17 residues long. The CDR3 spells CASSLYSGGSSYNEQFF. The CDR3 DNA reads TGTGCCAGCAGCCTTTATAGCGGGGGGAGCTCCTACAATGAGCAGTTCTTC.